The subject of this entry is one TCR beta chain. Its antigen remains unidentified. Germline-derived CDR1 and CDR2 are SGHRS and YFSETQ. The J segment lost 4 bases and the V segment lost 1 base, leaving 3 bases of the junction unmatched. This CDR3 contains 15 residues. These data are taken from a study of cytomegalovirus exposure and HLA in healthy donors. Points from the study as a whole: Later analysis identified a missense DCLRE1C variant that was linked to TCR beta V- and J-gene trimming.

60 Vbeta and 13 Jbeta primers were used in PCR. TCRdb keeps only in-frame clones here, not all; method: immunoSEQ multiplex PCR. This repertoire shows roughly 88,000 clones, about 80% found once; its top ten account for approximately 5.6%. The chain joins TRBV5-1 to TRBJ2-2; 8 bases map to TRBD1. The receptor was derived from a man aged 25 to 40 in good health and CMV-seropositive. Sequenced: PBMCs. The CDR3 bases are TGCGCCAGCAGCTTGAGACAGGGGACCACCGGGGAGCTGTTTTTT. Amino acid sequence: CASSLRQGTTGELFF.